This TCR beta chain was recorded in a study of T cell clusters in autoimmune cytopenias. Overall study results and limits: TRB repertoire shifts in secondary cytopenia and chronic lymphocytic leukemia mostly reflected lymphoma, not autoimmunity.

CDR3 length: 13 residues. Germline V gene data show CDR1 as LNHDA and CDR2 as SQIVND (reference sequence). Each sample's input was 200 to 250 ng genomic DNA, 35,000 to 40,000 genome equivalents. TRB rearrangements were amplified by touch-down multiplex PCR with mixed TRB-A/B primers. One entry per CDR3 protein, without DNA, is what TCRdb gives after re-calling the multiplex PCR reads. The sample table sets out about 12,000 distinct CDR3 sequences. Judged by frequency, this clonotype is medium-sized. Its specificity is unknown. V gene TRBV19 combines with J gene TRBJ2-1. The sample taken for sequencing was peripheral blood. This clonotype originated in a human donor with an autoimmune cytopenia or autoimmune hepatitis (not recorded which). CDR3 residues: CASSTDLRNEQFF.